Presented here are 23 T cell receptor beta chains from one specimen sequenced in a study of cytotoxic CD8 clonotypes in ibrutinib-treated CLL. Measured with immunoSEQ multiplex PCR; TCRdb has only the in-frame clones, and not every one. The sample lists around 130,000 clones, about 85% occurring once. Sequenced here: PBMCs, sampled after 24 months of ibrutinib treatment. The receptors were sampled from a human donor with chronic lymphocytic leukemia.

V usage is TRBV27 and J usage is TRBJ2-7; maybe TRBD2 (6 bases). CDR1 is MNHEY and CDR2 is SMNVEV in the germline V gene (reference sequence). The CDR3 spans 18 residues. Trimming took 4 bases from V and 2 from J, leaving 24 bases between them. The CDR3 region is CASSSPGGWGKRAYEQYF. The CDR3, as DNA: TGTGCCAGCAGTTCCCCCGGGGGTTGGGGGAAGAGGGCCTACGAGCAGTACTTC.

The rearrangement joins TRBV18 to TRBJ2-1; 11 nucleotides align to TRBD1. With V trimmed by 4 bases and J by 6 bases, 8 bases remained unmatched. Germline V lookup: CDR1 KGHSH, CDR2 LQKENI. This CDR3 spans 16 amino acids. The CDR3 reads CASSRLGQGAFNEQFF. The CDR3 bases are TGTGCCAGCTCACGGCTCGGACAGGGGGCATTCAATGAGCAGTTCTTC.

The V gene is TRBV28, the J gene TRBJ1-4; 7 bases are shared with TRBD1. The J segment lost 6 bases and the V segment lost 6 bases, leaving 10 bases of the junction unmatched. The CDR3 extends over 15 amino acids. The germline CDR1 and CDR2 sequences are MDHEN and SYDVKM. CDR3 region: CASSRNRGRDEKLFF. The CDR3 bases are TGTGCCAGCAGCCGCAACAGGGGCCGGGATGAAAAACTGTTTTTT. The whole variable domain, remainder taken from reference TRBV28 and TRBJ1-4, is DVKVTQSSRYLVKRTGEKVFLECVQDMDHENMFWYRQDPGLGLRLIYFSYDVKMKEKGDIPEGYSVSREKKERFSLILESASTNQTSMYLCASSRNRGRDEKLFFGSGTQLSVL.

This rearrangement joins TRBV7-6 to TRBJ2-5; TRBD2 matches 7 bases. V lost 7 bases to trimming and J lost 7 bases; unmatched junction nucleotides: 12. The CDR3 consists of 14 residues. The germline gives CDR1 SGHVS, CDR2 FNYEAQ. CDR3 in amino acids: CASTDPMREGTQYF. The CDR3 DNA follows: TGTGCCAGCACCGACCCTATGAGGGAGGGGACCCAGTACTTC.

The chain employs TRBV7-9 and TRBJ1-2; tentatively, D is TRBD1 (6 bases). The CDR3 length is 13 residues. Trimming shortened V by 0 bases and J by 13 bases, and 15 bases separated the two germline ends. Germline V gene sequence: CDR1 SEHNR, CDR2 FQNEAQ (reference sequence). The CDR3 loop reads CASSLAGGHLSTF. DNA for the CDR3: TGTGCCAGCAGCTTAGCGGGGGGGCACCTCTCCACCTTC.

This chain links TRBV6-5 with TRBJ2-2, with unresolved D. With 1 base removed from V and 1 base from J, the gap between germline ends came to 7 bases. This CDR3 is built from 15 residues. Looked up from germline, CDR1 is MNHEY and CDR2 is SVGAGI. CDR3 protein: CASSYFKRNTGELFF. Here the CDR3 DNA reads TGTGCCAGCAGTTACTTCAAGCGGAACACCGGGGAGCTGTTTTTT.

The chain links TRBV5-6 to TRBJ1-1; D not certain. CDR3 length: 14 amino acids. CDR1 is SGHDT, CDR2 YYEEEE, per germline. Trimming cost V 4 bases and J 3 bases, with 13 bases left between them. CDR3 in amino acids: CASSPGPAYTEAFF. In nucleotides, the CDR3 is TGTGCCAGCAGCCCCGGCCCGGCGTACACTGAAGCTTTCTTT.

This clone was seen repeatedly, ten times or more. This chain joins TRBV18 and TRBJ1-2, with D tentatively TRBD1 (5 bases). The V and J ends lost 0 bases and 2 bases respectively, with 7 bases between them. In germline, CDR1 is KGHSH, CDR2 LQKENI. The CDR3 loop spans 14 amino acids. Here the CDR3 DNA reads TGTGCCAGCTCACCACCGGGACGGAACTATGGCTACACCTTC. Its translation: CASSPPGRNYGYTF.

CDR3 DNA sequence: TGCGCCAGCAGCTTGCGGTCAGGGTCCTTCTCTGGAAACACCATATATTTT. It specifies CASSLRSGSFSGNTIYF. The J gene is TRBJ1-3, the V gene TRBV5-1; D perhaps matches TRBD1 (5 bases). CDR1 is SGHRS, CDR2 YFSETQ, per germline. The CDR3 is made up of 17 amino acids. V shed 1 base and J shed 0 bases, with 14 bases lying between them.

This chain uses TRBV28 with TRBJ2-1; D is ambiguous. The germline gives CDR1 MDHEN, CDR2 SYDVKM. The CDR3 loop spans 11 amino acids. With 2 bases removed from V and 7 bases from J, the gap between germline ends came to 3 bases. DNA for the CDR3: TGTGCCAGCAGTTTAGAGAATGAGCAGTTCTTC. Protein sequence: CASSLENEQFF.

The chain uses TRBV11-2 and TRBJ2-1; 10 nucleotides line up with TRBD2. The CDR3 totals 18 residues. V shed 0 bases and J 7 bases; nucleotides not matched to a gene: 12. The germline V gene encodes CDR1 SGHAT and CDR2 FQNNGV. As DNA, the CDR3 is TGTGCCAGCAGCTTAGATGGCCGAGTAGCGGGGGGCCGGAATGAGCAGTTCTTC. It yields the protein CASSLDGRVAGGRNEQFF.

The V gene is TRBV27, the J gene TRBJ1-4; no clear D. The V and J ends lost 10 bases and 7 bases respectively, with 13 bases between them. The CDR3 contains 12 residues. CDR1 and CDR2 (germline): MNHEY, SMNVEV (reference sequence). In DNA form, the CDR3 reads TGTGCCACGCGGGGAGTGGGTGAAAAACTGTTTTTT. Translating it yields CATRGVGEKLFF.

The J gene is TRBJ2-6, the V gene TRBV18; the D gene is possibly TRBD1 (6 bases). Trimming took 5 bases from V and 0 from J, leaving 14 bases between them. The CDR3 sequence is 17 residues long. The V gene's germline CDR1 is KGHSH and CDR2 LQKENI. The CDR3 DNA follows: TGTGCCAGCTCAGTTAGACAGGTAGACTCTGGGGCCAACGTCCTGACTTTC. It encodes CASSVRQVDSGANVLTF.

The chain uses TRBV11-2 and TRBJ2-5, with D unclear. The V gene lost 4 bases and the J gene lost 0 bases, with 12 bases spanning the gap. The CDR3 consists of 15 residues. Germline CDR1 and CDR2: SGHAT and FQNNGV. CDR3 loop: CASSSNPANQETQYF. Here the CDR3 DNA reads TGTGCCAGCAGCTCCAACCCCGCGAACCAAGAGACCCAGTACTTC.

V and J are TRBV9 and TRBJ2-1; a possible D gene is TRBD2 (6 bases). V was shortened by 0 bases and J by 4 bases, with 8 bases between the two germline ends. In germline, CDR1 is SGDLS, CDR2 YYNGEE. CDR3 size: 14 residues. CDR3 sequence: CASSVGTTYNEQFF. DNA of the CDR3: TGTGCCAGCAGCGTAGGGACTACGTACAATGAGCAGTTCTTC.

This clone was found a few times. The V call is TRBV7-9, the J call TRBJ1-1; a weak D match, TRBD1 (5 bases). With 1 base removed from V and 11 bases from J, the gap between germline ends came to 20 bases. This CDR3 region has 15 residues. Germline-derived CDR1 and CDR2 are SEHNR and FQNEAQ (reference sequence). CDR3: CASSLGIAGPLGAFF. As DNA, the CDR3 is TGTGCCAGCAGCTTAGGAATCGCAGGGCCCCTGGGCGCTTTCTTT.

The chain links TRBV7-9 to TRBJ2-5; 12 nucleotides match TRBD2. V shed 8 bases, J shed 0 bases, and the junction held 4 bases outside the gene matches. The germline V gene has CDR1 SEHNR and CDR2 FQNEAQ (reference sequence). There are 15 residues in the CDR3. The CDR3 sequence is CASDRTSGDQETQYF. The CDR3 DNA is TGTGCCAGCGATCGGACTAGCGGGGACCAAGAGACCCAGTACTTC. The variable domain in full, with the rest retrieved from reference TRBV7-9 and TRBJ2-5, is DTGVSQNPRHKITKRGQNVTFRCDPISEHNRLYWYRQTLGQGPEFLTYFQNEAQLEKSRLLSDRFSAERPKGSFSTLEIQRTEQGDSAMYLCASDRTSGDQETQYFGPGTRLLVL.

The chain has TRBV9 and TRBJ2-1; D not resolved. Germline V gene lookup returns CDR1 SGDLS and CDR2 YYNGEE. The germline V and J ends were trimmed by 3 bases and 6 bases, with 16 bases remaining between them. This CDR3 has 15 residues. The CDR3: CASSETLTPLNEQFF. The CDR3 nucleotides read TGTGCCAGCAGCGAGACTTTGACTCCTCTCAATGAGCAGTTCTTC.

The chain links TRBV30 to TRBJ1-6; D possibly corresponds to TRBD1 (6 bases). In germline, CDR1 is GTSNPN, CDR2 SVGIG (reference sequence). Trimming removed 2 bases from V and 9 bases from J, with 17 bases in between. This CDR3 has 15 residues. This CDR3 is CAWSPPTGVGSPLHF. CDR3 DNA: TGTGCCTGGAGTCCGCCGACAGGAGTGGGTTCACCCCTCCACTTT.

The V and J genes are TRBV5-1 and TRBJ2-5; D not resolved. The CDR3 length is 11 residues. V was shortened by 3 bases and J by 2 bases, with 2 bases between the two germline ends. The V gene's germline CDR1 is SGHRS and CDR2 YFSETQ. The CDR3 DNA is TGCGCCAGCAGCTCTCAAGAGACCCAGTACTTC. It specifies CASSSQETQYF.

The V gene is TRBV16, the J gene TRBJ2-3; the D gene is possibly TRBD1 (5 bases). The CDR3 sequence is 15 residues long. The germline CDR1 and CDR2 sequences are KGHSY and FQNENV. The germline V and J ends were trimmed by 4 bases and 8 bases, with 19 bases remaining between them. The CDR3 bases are TGTGCCAGCAGCCCCGGAGTATTGGGGCGAAGTACGCAGTATTTT. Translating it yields CASSPGVLGRSTQYF. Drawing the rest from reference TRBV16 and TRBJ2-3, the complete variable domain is GEEVAQTPKHLVRGEGQKAKLYCAPIKGHSYVFWYQQVLKNEFKFLISFQNENVFDETGMPKERFSAKCLPNSPCSLEIQATKLEDSAVYFCASSPGVLGRSTQYFGPGTRLTVL.

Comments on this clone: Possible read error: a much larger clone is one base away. For the CDR3, the DNA is TGTGCCTGGCAGGGGGGGGGTGAGCAGTACTTC. This translates into CAWQGGGEQYF. The rearrangement links TRBV30 to TRBJ2-7, with D possibly called TRBD1 or TRBD2 (7 bases each). CDR1 and CDR2 from the germline V gene are GTSNPN and SVGIG (reference sequence). The CDR3 spans 11 residues. Trimming removed 5 bases at V and 7 bases at J, with 12 bases between.

The CDR3 sequence: CASSQEALISYNSPLHF. CDR3 DNA: TGCGCCAGCAGCCAAGAAGCCTTAATCTCCTATAATTCACCCCTCCACTTT. This chain joins TRBV4-1 and TRBJ1-6; no clear D gene. Germline CDR1 reads MGHRA; CDR2 reads YSYEKL. The V end was cut by 0 bases, the J end by 0 bases, with 9 bases between. This CDR3 contains 17 residues.